A selection of T cell receptor beta chains follows, all from one sample in a study of blood T cell repertoires in COVID-19. Assay used: immunoSEQ multiplex PCR; TCRdb lists only in-frame clones, some missing. The sample includes 200,000 to 250,000 clones, approximately 86% of them seen just once. The sample was peripheral blood. These receptors originate from a man between 60 and 70 years old with acute or convalescent COVID-19. Both conserved end residues are part of each CDR3. The order of the fields is CDR3 DNA, CDR3 protein, V gene, clone size, CDR3 length, D gene, J gene. The D gene is left open where the match is weak. Clone size, where shown, is once, few, many, or a class for clones that have expanded.

TGTGCCAGCAGTTCCCCGGTCAGGAGGGGGGGCGATGAGCAGTTCTTC	CASSSPVRRGGDEQFF	TRBV6-5	-	16	-	TRBJ2-1
TGTGCCAGCAGAATACAGGGGGCCTACGAGCAGTACTTC	CASRIQGAYEQYF	TRBV2	-	13	TRBD1	TRBJ2-7
TGTGCCAGTAGGACCACGGACAATACCGGAGTTGGCTACACCTTC	CASRTTDNTGVGYTF	TRBV19	-	15	-	TRBJ1-2
TGTGCCAGCAGTTACCAGGGACTAGCGGGGGGGCATGAGCAGTTCTTC	CASSYQGLAGGHEQFF	TRBV27	-	16	TRBD2	TRBJ2-1
TGTGCCAGCGGATCGGGACAGATTTTCTACGAGCAGTACTTC	CASGSGQIFYEQYF	TRBV27	-	14	TRBD1	TRBJ2-7
TGTGCCAGCAGTTCCCCGACGGGGTGGGAGGGAGCTTTCTTT	CASSSPTGWEGAFF	TRBV6-6	-	14	-	TRBJ1-1
TGTGCCAGCAGCTTAACCGCTGGGACTAGCGGGGCCAATGAGCAGTTCTTC	CASSLTAGTSGANEQFF	TRBV7-3	-	17	TRBD2	TRBJ2-1
TGTGCCAGTAGGGACCCCGGGACTAGACCCTACAATGAGCAGTTCTTC	CASRDPGTRPYNEQFF	TRBV19	-	16	TRBD2	TRBJ2-1
TGTGCCAGCACCAACTGGGGGGACAATGAGCAGTTCTTC	CASTNWGDNEQFF	TRBV6-5	-	13	-	TRBJ2-1
TGTGCCAGTAGTATAGCGGGGGGCATTATGAACACTGAAGCTTTCTTT	CASSIAGGIMNTEAFF	TRBV19	-	16	-	TRBJ1-1
TGTGCCAGCTCACCACCCAGGGCTGACACCGGGGAGCTGTTTTTT	CASSPPRADTGELFF	TRBV18	-	15	-	TRBJ2-2
TGTGCCAGTAGGACAGGGAAAACCTACGAGCAGTACTTC	CASRTGKTYEQYF	TRBV2	medium-sized	13	TRBD1	TRBJ2-7
TGTGCCAGCAGCCCCGGCCCGACTAGCGGGGGCCTTCGCACAGATACGCAGTATTTT	CASSPGPTSGGLRTDTQYF	TRBV13	-	19	TRBD2	TRBJ2-3
TGTGCCAGCAGTTTTCAGGGGTCAAGGCAAGAGACCCAGTACTTC	CASSFQGSRQETQYF	TRBV27	-	15	-	TRBJ2-5
TGTGCCAGCAGTTTTTCTGGCAGGGGAGGGAATCAGCCCCAGCATTTT	CASSFSGRGGNQPQHF	TRBV28	-	16	-	TRBJ1-5